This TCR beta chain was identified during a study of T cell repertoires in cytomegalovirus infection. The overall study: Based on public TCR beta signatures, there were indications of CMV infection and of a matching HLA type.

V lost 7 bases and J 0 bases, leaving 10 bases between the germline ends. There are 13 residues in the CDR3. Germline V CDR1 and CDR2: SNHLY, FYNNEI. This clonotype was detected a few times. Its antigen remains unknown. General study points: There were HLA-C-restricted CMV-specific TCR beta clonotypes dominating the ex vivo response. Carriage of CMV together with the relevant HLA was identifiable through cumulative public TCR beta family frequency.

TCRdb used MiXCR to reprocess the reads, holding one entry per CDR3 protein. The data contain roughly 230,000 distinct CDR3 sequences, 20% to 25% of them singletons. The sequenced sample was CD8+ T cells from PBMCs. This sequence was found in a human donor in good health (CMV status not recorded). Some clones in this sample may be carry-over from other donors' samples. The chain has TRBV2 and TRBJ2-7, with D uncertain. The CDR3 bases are TGTGCCAGCAACGCAGGCGCCTCCTACGAGCAGTACTTC. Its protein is CASNAGASYEQYF.